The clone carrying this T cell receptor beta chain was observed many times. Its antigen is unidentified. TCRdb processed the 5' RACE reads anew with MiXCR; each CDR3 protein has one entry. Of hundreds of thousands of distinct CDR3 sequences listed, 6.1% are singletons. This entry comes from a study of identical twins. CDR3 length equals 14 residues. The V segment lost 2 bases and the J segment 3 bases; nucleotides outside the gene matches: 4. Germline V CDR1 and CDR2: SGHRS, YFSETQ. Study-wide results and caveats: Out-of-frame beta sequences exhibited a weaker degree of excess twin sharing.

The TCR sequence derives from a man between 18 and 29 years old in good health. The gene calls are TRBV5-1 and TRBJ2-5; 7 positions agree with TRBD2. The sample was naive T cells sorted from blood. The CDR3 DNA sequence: TGCGCCAGCAGCTTCGGGACTACCAAAGAGACCCAGTACTTC. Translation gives CASSFGTTKETQYF.